The sequence of this T cell receptor beta chain was determined in a study of T cells after yellow fever vaccination. Findings and limits, study-wide: Booster samples showed a return of most primary-vaccination clones (around 96% CD4, 70% to 90% CD8). Peak timing came faster in the weaker secondary response, day 5 versus 15.

Making TCR cDNA involved 5'RACE template switching, which added UMIs and a universal primer site. TCRdb redid the calling of the 5' RACE reads with MiXCR, one entry per CDR3 protein. The table has 250,000 to 300,000 distinct CDR3 sequences, around 10% seen once. Details on this clonotype: Its antigen remains unidentified.

This TCR was recovered from a man younger than 35 who received the YFV17D yellow fever vaccine. Source: CD4+ T cells sorted from PBMCs, taken 5 days after the yellow fever booster vaccination.

The CDR3 coding sequence is TGTGCCAGCAGTAGACAGGGGGTGAGCTATGGCTACACCTTC. Protein: CASSRQGVSYGYTF. The chain uses TRBV7-9 and TRBJ1-2, with 9 bases fitting TRBD1. V lost 6 bases to trimming and J lost 4 bases; unmatched junction nucleotides: 6. CDR1 and CDR2 (germline): SEHNR, FQNEAQ (reference sequence). CDR3 length: 14 amino acids.